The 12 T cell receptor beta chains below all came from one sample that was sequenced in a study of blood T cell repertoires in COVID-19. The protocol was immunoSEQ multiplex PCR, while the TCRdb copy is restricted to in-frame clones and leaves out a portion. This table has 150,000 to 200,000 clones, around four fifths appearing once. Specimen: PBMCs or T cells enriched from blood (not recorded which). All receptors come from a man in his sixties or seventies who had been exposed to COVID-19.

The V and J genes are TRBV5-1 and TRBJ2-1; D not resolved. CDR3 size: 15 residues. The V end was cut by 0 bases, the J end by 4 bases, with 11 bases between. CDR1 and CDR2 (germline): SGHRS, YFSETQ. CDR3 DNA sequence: TGCGCCAGCAGCTTGGCGGAACAGTCATACAATGAGCAGTTCTTC. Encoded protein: CASSLAEQSYNEQFF.

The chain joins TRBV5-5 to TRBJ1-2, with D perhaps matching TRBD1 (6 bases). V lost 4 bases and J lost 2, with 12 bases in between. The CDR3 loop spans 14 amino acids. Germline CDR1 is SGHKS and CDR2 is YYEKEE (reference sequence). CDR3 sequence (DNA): TGTGCCAGCAGCCGGGATCAGGGGAACTATGGCTACACCTTC. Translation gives CASSRDQGNYGYTF. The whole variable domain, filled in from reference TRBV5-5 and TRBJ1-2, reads DAGVTQSPTHLIKTRGQQVTLRCSPISGHKSVSWYQQVLGQGPQFIFQYYEKEERGRGNFPDRFSARQFPNYSSELNVNALLLGDSALYLCASSRDQGNYGYTFGSGTRLTVV.

This CDR3 reads CASTSLGRPYEQYF. DNA for the CDR3: TGTGCCAGCACCTCTCTGGGGCGGCCCTACGAGCAGTACTTC. The genes are TRBV5-6 and TRBJ2-7; D is possibly TRBD1 (5 bases). V was shortened by 6 bases and J by 2 bases, with 15 bases between the two germline ends. Germline-derived CDR1 and CDR2 are SGHDT and YYEEEE. The CDR3 totals 14 residues.

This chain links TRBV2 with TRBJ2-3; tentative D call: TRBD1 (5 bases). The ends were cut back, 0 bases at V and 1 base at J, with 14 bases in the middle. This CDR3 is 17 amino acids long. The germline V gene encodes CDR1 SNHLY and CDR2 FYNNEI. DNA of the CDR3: TGTGCCAGCAGTGAAGCTGCGTTGGTGGGGCGCACAGATACGCAGTATTTT. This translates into CASSEAALVGRTDTQYF. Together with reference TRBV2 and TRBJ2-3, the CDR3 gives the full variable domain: EPEVTQTPSHQVTQMGQEVILRCVPISNHLYFYWYRQILGQKVEFLVSFYNNEISEKSEIFDDQFSVERPDGSNFTLKIRSTKLEDSAMYFCASSEAALVGRTDTQYFGPGTRLTVL.

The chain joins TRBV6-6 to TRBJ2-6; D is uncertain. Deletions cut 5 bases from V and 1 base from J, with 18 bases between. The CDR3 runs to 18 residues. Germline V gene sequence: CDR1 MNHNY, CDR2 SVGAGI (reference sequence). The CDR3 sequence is CASSQSAGRRSGANVLTF. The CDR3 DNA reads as TGTGCCAGCAGTCAGTCGGCAGGCCGTAGATCTGGGGCCAACGTCCTGACTTTC.

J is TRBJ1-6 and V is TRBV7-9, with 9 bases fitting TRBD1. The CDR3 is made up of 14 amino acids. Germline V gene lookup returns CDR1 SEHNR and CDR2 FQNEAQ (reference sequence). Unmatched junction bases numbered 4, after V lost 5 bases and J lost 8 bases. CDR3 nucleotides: TGTGCCAGCAGCCTACAGGGGGCTGATTCACCCCTCCACTTT. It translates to CASSLQGADSPLHF.

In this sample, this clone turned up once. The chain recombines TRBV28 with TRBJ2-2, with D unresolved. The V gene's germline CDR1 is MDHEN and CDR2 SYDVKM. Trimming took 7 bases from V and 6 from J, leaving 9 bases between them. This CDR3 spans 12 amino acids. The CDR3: CASTTFSGELFF. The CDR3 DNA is TGTGCCAGCACTACGTTTTCCGGGGAGCTGTTTTTT.

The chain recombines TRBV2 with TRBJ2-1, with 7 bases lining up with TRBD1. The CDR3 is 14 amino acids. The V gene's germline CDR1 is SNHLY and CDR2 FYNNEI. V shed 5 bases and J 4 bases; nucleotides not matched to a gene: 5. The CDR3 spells CASSRQGWYNEQFF. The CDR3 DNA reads TGTGCCAGCAGTAGACAGGGATGGTACAATGAGCAGTTCTTC.

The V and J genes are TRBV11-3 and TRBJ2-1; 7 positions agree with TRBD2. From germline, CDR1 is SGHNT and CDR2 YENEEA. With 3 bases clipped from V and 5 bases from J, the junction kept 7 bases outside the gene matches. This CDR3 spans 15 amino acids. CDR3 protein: CASSLAGEFNNEQFF. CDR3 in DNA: TGTGCCAGCAGCTTGGCGGGGGAATTTAACAATGAGCAGTTCTTC.

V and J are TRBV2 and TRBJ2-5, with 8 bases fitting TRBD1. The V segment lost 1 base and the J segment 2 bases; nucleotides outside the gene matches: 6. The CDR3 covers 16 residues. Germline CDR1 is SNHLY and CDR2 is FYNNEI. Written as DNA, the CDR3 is TGTGCCAGCAGTGAAGTACCGGGACAGGCACAAGAGACCCAGTACTTC. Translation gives CASSEVPGQAQETQYF.

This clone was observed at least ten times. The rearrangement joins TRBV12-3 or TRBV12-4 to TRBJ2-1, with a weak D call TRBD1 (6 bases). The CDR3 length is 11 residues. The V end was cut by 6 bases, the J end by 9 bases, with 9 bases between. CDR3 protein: CASRTGFEQFF. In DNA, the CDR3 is TGTGCCAGCAGGACAGGTTTTGAGCAGTTCTTC.

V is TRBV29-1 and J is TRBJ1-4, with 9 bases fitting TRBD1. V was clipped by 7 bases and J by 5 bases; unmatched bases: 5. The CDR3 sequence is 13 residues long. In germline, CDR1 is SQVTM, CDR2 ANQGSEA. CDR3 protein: CSGGGTGNEKLFF. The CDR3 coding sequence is TGCAGCGGAGGCGGGACAGGGAATGAAAAACTGTTTTTT.